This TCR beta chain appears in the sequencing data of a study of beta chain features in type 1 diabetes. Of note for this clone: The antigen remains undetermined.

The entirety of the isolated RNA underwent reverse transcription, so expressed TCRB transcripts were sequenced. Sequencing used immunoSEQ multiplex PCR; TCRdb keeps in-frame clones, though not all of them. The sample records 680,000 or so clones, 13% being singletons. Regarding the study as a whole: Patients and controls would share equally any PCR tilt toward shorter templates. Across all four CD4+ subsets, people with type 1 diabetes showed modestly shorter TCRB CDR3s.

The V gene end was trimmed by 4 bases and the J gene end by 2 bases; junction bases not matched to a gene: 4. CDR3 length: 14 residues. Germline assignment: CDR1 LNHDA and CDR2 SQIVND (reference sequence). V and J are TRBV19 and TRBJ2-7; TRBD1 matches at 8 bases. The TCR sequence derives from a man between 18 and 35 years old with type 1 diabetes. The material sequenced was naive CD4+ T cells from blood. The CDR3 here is CASSTGQGTYEQYF. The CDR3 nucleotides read TGTGCCAGTAGTACCGGACAGGGTACCTACGAGCAGTACTTC.